Here is one T cell receptor (beta chain) with its context. What it binds is unknown. This table comes from immunoSEQ multiplex PCR, and its TCRdb copy is limited to in-frame clones, with some not included. The sample has some 47,000 clones, roughly 86% seen once; the top ten hold 2% to 3%. This sample stems from a study of T cell responses to AZD1222 COVID-19 vaccine. General study findings and limits: Targeting of unmutated variant regions was reportedly seen in nearly half of spike-specific TCRs. The sample set comprised mostly white British donors with more females, and clonal diversity was possibly underestimated. Among AZD1222 vaccinees, only 5 to 7 were seropositive at baseline.

V shed 6 bases and J shed 0 bases, with 19 bases lying between them. CDR3 length equals 17 residues. The germline V gene encodes CDR1 LNHDA and CDR2 SQIVND (reference sequence). The chain has TRBV19 and TRBJ2-3; weak D call: TRBD1 (5 bases). This clonotype originated in an adult who received the AZD1222 COVID-19 vaccine. Sequenced here: peripheral blood, sampled 28 days after the second AZD1222 dose. This chain's CDR3 is CASSIPGATFSTDTQYF. The CDR3 nucleotides read TGTGCCAGTAGCATCCCTGGGGCGACGTTTAGCACAGATACGCAGTATTTT.